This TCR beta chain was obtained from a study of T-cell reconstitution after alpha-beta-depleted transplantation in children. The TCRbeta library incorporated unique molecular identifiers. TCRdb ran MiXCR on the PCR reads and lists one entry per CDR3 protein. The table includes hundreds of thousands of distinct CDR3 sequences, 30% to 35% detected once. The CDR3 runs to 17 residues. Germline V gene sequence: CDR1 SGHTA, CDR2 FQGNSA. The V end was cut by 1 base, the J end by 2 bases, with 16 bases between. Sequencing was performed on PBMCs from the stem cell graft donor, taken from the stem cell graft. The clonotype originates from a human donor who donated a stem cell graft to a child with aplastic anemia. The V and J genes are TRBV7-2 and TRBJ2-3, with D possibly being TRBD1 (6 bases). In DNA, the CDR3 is TGTGCCAGCAGCTTAGAGCGATACCGACAGGTCACAGATACGCAGTATTTT. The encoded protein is CASSLERYRQVTDTQYF.